The 31 T cell receptor beta chains listed next were all sequenced from one sample in a study of blood T cell repertoires in COVID-19. TCRdb keeps only in-frame clones here, not all; method: immunoSEQ multiplex PCR. The sample yields 55,000 to 80,000 clones, roughly 82% seen once. Material for sequencing was peripheral blood. Receptors were obtained from a man older than 75 with active COVID-19.

The chain has TRBV5-6 and TRBJ1-2, with TRBD1 matching 8 bases. V was pared by 4 bases and J by 6 bases, with 2 bases of the junction left unmatched. The germline CDR1 and CDR2 sequences are SGHDT and YYEEEE. The CDR3 length is 12 residues. The CDR3, as DNA: TGTGCCAGCAGCGCGGACAGGGATGGCTACACCTTC. Protein sequence: CASSADRDGYTF.

The chain is built from TRBV19 and TRBJ2-2, with TRBD2 identical over 9 bases. Germline lookup yields CDR1 LNHDA and CDR2 SQIVND (reference sequence). The V and J ends lost 10 bases and 1 base, in that order; junction bases with no gene match: 7. CDR3 length: 15 amino acids. The CDR3 protein is CATNLAGLNTGELFF. CDR3 nucleotide sequence: TGTGCCACCAATCTAGCGGGACTGAACACCGGGGAGCTGTTTTTT.

This clone appeared once. This sequence joins TRBV27 and TRBJ2-1; TRBD2 matches 7 bases. Germline CDR1 and CDR2: MNHEY and SMNVEV (reference sequence). The V segment lost 3 bases and the J segment 3 bases; nucleotides outside the gene matches: 5. This CDR3 contains 15 residues. CDR3 in amino acids: CASSFRAGNYNEQFF. In DNA, the CDR3 is TGTGCCAGCAGTTTCCGAGCGGGGAACTACAATGAGCAGTTCTTC.

The chain employs TRBV20-1 and TRBJ1-1; TRBD1 agrees at 7 bases. This CDR3 contains 10 residues. CDR1 and CDR2 from the germline V gene are DFQATT and SNEGSKA (reference sequence). Unmatched junction bases numbered 4, after V lost 4 bases and J lost 11 bases. The CDR3 coding sequence is TGCAGTGCTAACAGGGGTTACGCTTTCTTT. Amino acid sequence: CSANRGYAFF.

V gene TRBV28 combines with J gene TRBJ2-5, with D tentatively TRBD2 (7 bases). From germline, CDR1 is MDHEN and CDR2 SYDVKM. The CDR3 runs to 13 residues. Trimming stripped 9 bases from V and 3 bases from J, with 14 bases between. For the CDR3, the DNA is TGTGCCAGTAAAAGGGGGGGCAAAGAGACCCAGTACTTC. It encodes CASKRGGKETQYF.

This clone was seen a handful of times. This chain connects TRBV3-1 (or the pseudogene TRBV3-2) to TRBJ2-1; possibly TRBD2 for D (7 bases). Germline V gene lookup returns CDR1 LGHDT and CDR2 YNNKEL (reference sequence). With 6 bases removed from V and 8 bases from J, the gap between germline ends came to 20 bases. This CDR3 comprises 15 residues. CDR3 DNA: TGTGCCAGCAGAACGGCGGGAGCGGGACACGATGAGCAGTTCTTC. Translating it yields CASRTAGAGHDEQFF.

The rearrangement links TRBV14 to TRBJ1-4; D remains ambiguous. Per the germline V gene, CDR1 is SGHDN and CDR2 is FVKESK. The CDR3 is made up of 18 amino acids. V was trimmed by 0 bases and J by 4 bases, leaving 18 bases between them. CDR3 sequence reads: CASSQDPGRARHNEKLFF. CDR3 nucleotides: TGTGCCAGCAGCCAAGATCCGGGGAGGGCCAGGCATAATGAAAAACTGTTTTTT.

This chain uses TRBV10-1 with TRBJ2-7; a possible D gene is TRBD1 (5 bases). Trimming pared 3 bases from V and 1 base from J, leaving 7 bases between. This CDR3 comprises 13 residues. Germline V gene sequence: CDR1 WNHNN, CDR2 SYGVQD (reference sequence). The chain's CDR3 is CASSDRESYEQYF. CDR3 nucleotides: TGCGCCAGCAGTGACAGGGAATCCTACGAGCAGTACTTC.

The chain links TRBV6-6 to TRBJ2-3; 12 nucleotides agree with TRBD2. J gave up 5 bases and V 5 bases, and 8 bases lay outside the gene matches. The germline V gene encodes CDR1 MNHNY and CDR2 SVGAGI (reference sequence). This CDR3 is 16 amino acids long. In nucleotides, the CDR3 is TGTGCCAGCAGTCCCCGACTAGCGGGAGTTTTAGATACGCAGTATTTT. Its protein product is CASSPRLAGVLDTQYF.

The rearrangement joins TRBV5-4 to TRBJ2-7; perhaps TRBD2 as D (6 bases). The CDR3 contains 15 residues. Germline V gene sequence: CDR1 SGHNT, CDR2 YYREEE (reference sequence). V lost 3 bases, J lost 3 bases, and 16 bases lay in between. The CDR3 region has the DNA TGTGCCAGCAGCTCACCGGGACTGGCTATCTACGAGCAGTACTTC. The encoded protein is CASSSPGLAIYEQYF.

The chain employs TRBV19 and TRBJ2-2, with D possibly being TRBD1 (5 bases). Germline V lookup: CDR1 LNHDA, CDR2 SQIVND (reference sequence). V gave up 6 bases and J gave up 3 bases, with 11 bases separating them. This CDR3 spans 14 amino acids. The CDR3 DNA reads as TGTGCCAGTAGCGAAAGGGGATACACCGGGGAGCTGTTTTTT. This codes for CASSERGYTGELFF.

The J gene is TRBJ2-7, the V gene TRBV5-1; D might be TRBD1 (6 bases). The CDR3 totals 16 residues. Trimming removed 0 bases at V and 4 bases at J, with 17 bases between. Germline V gene sequence: CDR1 SGHRS, CDR2 YFSETQ. CDR3 amino acids: CASSLGHRDTTYEQYF. The CDR3, as DNA: TGCGCCAGCAGCTTGGGACATAGGGACACAACTTACGAGCAGTACTTC.

The V and J genes are TRBV24-1 and TRBJ2-1; possibly TRBD1 for D (6 bases). The CDR3 is made up of 15 amino acids. Deletions cut 4 bases from V and 6 bases from J, with 15 bases between. Germline V gives CDR1 KGHDR, CDR2 SFDVKD. CDR3 region: CATSDPGHKGNEQFF. In nucleotides, the CDR3 is TGTGCCACCAGTGACCCGGGACACAAAGGCAATGAGCAGTTCTTC.

The count of this clone is one. The CDR3 here is CASPGTGGYEQYF. The CDR3 DNA is TGTGCCAGCCCCGGGACAGGGGGCTACGAGCAGTACTTC. V usage is TRBV27 and J usage is TRBJ2-7, with 11 positions matching TRBD1. Germline lookup yields CDR1 MNHEY and CDR2 SMNVEV (reference sequence). The CDR3 is 13 residues long. V lost 8 bases to trimming and J lost 3 bases; unmatched junction nucleotides: 3.

The chain links TRBV4-1 to TRBJ1-6; D is ambiguous. The CDR3 has 14 residues. Germline CDR1 reads MGHRA; CDR2 reads YSYEKL. V was trimmed by 2 bases and J by 10 bases, leaving 12 bases between them. The CDR3 here is CASSQPRSESPLHF. The DNA of the CDR3 is TGCGCCAGCAGCCAACCCAGAAGTGAATCACCCCTCCACTTT.

This clone was detected ten times or more. The gene calls are TRBV28 and TRBJ2-2; the match to TRBD2 covers 10 bases. Germline trimming cut 10 bases from V and 4 bases from J; bases unmatched to any gene: 9. This CDR3 comprises 15 residues. Germline loops: CDR1 MDHEN, CDR2 SYDVKM. The CDR3 DNA reads as TGTGCCACGCTCGGGACTAGCGATCCCACCGGGGAGCTGTTTTTT. This codes for CATLGTSDPTGELFF.

This clone was seen more than once but under ten times. This sequence joins TRBV4-2 and TRBJ2-1; 9 bases are a match to TRBD2. Germline V gene data show CDR1 as LGHNA and CDR2 as YNFKEQ. CDR3 length: 17 amino acids. J lost 2 bases, V lost 4 bases, and 9 bases had no gene match. CDR3 nucleotide sequence: TGTGCCAGCAGCCCGAGAGGGGCGGGGGGGACCTACAATGAGCAGTTCTTC. Protein product: CASSPRGAGGTYNEQFF.

The chain links TRBV4-1 to TRBJ1-1; D not resolved. Trimming took off 6 bases at V and 0 bases at J, with 5 bases between the two ends. Germline loops: CDR1 MGHRA, CDR2 YSYEKL. This CDR3 is 12 amino acids long. The CDR3 loop reads CASRGVNTEAFF. CDR3 coding DNA: TGCGCCAGCAGGGGAGTGAACACTGAAGCTTTCTTT.

The chain carries TRBV15 and TRBJ1-1; the match to TRBD1 covers 7 bases. V dropped 1 base and J dropped 1; count of bases not matched to a gene: 9. Germline V CDR1 and CDR2: LNHNV, YYDKDF (reference sequence). The CDR3 is made up of 17 amino acids. The CDR3 sequence is CATSRAGKGQRNTEAFF. As DNA, the CDR3 is TGTGCCACCAGCAGAGCTGGAAAGGGACAGAGGAACACTGAAGCTTTCTTT.

The chain combines TRBV5-5 with TRBJ1-5; possible D gene TRBD1, 5 bases. CDR3 length equals 18 residues. The germline V gene has CDR1 SGHKS and CDR2 YYEKEE (reference sequence). Trimming took off 0 bases at V and 4 bases at J, with 20 bases between the two ends. The CDR3 nucleotides are TGTGCCAGCAGCTTGGACCCCATCGCCGGTTCAGGGAATCAGCCCCAGCATTTT. Its translation is CASSLDPIAGSGNQPQHF.

The chain couples TRBV7-8 to TRBJ2-3; the D gene is possibly TRBD2 (7 bases). V dropped 1 base and J dropped 5 bases, with 13 bases sitting between them. The CDR3 sequence is 15 residues long. CDR1 is SGHVS and CDR2 is FQNEAQ in the germline V gene. The CDR3 DNA is TGTGCCAGCAGCTTAGATGGGGGGGCAGGAGATACGCAGTATTTT. Its translation: CASSLDGGAGDTQYF.

The chain recombines TRBV7-3 with TRBJ2-1; TRBD2 might be the D (5 bases). This CDR3 comprises 13 residues. The V end was cut by 2 bases, the J end by 5 bases, with 7 bases between. CDR1 SGHTA and CDR2 FQGTGA come from the germline V gene. CDR3 loop: CASSLPGDNEQFF. DNA for the CDR3: TGTGCCAGCAGCTTACCCGGGGACAATGAGCAGTTCTTC.

This chain joins TRBV12-5 and TRBJ2-3; D perhaps matches TRBD1 (5 bases). CDR3 size: 17 residues. V lost 0 bases, J lost 3 bases, and 16 bases lay in between. CDR1 and CDR2 from the germline V gene are LGHNT and FRNRAP. The CDR3 sequence: CASGLVLRGTLTDTQYF. CDR3 nucleotides: TGTGCTAGTGGTTTGGTACTTAGGGGCACATTAACAGATACGCAGTATTTT.

This sequence joins TRBV5-4 and TRBJ1-1; 7 positions match TRBD1. V lost 4 bases and J lost 4; bases outside the gene matches: 7. The CDR3 spans 14 residues. CDR1 is SGHNT, CDR2 YYREEE, per germline (reference sequence). The chain's CDR3 is CASSQDPGGTEAFF. DNA of the CDR3: TGTGCCAGCAGCCAAGACCCAGGGGGCACTGAAGCTTTCTTT.

This clone appeared a few times. The chain joins TRBV6-2 or TRBV6-3 to TRBJ1-4, with 7 bases that match TRBD1. CDR1 and CDR2 (germline): MNHEY, SVGEGT. J lost 8 bases, V lost 0 bases, and 6 bases had no gene match. The CDR3 is 15 amino acids. The CDR3 nucleotides are TGTGCCAGCAGTTACTCGGGGACAGTTGGGGAAAAACTGTTTTTT. It translates to CASSYSGTVGEKLFF.

Points on this clone: This may be a read error, as it is one base from a much larger clone. This chain joins TRBV9 and TRBJ2-7; 7 nucleotides agree with TRBD1. The CDR3 loop spans 13 amino acids. Germline values: CDR1 SGDLS, CDR2 YYNGEE. The V gene end was trimmed by 4 bases and the J gene end by 3 bases; junction bases not matched to a gene: 4. The CDR3 sequence is CASSPGTVYEQYF. CDR3 nucleotide sequence: TGTGCCAGCAGCCCCGGGACAGTCTACGAGCAGTACTTC.

The CDR3 region is CASSARDTGELFF. Written as DNA, the CDR3 is TGTGCCAGCAGCGCCAGGGACACCGGGGAGCTGTTTTTT. The chain links TRBV2 to TRBJ2-2, with D possibly TRBD1 on 5 matching bases. Germline-derived CDR1 and CDR2 are SNHLY and FYNNEI. The CDR3 is 13 amino acids. The V and J ends lost 6 bases and 3 bases respectively, with 8 bases between them.

V usage is TRBV28 and J usage is TRBJ1-5; 9 bases are a match to TRBD1. J lost 3 bases, V lost 3 bases, and 6 bases had no gene match. Germline values: CDR1 MDHEN, CDR2 SYDVKM. The CDR3 sequence is 16 residues long. CDR3 coding DNA: TGTGCCAGCAGTTTGGCCGGGACAGGGAACAATCAGCCCCAGCATTTT. As protein: CASSLAGTGNNQPQHF. Variable domain in full (rest from reference TRBV28 and TRBJ1-5): DVKVTQSSRYLVKRTGEKVFLECVQDMDHENMFWYRQDPGLGLRLIYFSYDVKMKEKGDIPEGYSVSREKKERFSLILESASTNQTSMYLCASSLAGTGNNQPQHFGDGTRLSIL.

This clone came up a few times. The CDR3 region has the DNA TGCAGCGGCATGACAGGGGACTACGAGCAGTACTTC. Its translation is CSGMTGDYEQYF. V usage is TRBV29-1 and J usage is TRBJ2-7; 8 nucleotides agree with TRBD1. V was pared by 7 bases and J by 3 bases, with 5 bases of the junction left unmatched. The length of the CDR3 is 12 residues. Germline lookup yields CDR1 SQVTM and CDR2 ANQGSEA.

This chain links TRBV6-2 or TRBV6-3 with TRBJ2-7, with 13 bases fitting TRBD2. Germline-derived CDR1 and CDR2 are MNHEY and SVGEGT. This CDR3 comprises 17 residues. Trimming took 3 bases from V and 4 from J; bases not matched to a gene: 9. CDR3 bases: TGTGCCAGCAGTTATATTGTTGGGACTAGCGGGAATTACGAGCAGTACTTC. Translation: CASSYIVGTSGNYEQYF.

The chain recombines TRBV19 with TRBJ1-1, with D uncertain. Trimming cost V 3 bases and J 5 bases, with 13 bases left between them. This CDR3 spans 14 amino acids. CDR1 and CDR2 from the germline V gene are LNHDA and SQIVND (reference sequence). The CDR3 loop reads CASSMRQALTEAFF. Here the CDR3 DNA reads TGTGCCAGTAGTATGCGCCAGGCTTTGACTGAAGCTTTCTTT.